These 32 T cell receptor beta chains were sequenced from one sample in a study of shared clonotypes between healthy human individuals. Clones were sequenced by immunoSEQ multiplex PCR, and TCRdb holds only the in-frame ones, with some missing. The data contain 2,500,000 or so clones, roughly 93% of them singletons. Source material: naive CD4+ T cells from PBMCs. Sample subset: CD45RA+ positively selected. These receptors were taken from a man between 18 and 29 years old in good health. Some clones in this sample may be carry-over from other donors' samples.

V and J are TRBV2 and TRBJ1-2; D is possibly TRBD1 (6 bases). The CDR3 runs 13 residues. V was shortened by 6 bases and J by 4 bases, with 12 bases between the two germline ends. Germline assignment: CDR1 SNHLY and CDR2 FYNNEI. CDR3 sequence: CASSQDRIYGYTF. DNA of the CDR3: TGTGCCAGCAGCCAGGACAGAATCTATGGCTACACCTTC. The full variable domain, rest sourced from reference TRBV2 and TRBJ1-2, is EPEVTQTPSHQVTQMGQEVILRCVPISNHLYFYWYRQILGQKVEFLVSFYNNEISEKSEIFDDQFSVERPDGSNFTLKIRSTKLEDSAMYFCASSQDRIYGYTFGSGTRLTVV.

The V and J genes are TRBV12-5 and TRBJ2-2; 9 bases are shared with TRBD1. The CDR3 extends over 14 amino acids. CDR1 and CDR2 from the germline V gene are LGHNT and FRNRAP. V dropped 10 bases and J dropped 7; count of bases not matched to a gene: 10. For the CDR3, the DNA is TGTGCTACCCAGTCGGGACAGGGCCGCGGGGAGCTGTTTTTT. Amino acids: CATQSGQGRGELFF. The whole variable domain, remainder taken from reference TRBV12-5 and TRBJ2-2, is DARVTQTPRHKVTEMGQEVTMRCQPILGHNTVFWYRQTMMQGLELLAYFRNRAPLDDSGMPKDRFSAEMPDATLATLKIQPSEPRDSAVYFCATQSGQGRGELFFGEGSRLTVL.

The gene calls are TRBV29-1 and TRBJ1-2, with TRBD1 matching 8 bases. The CDR3 is made up of 15 amino acids. The V and J ends lost 2 bases and 1 base, in that order; junction bases with no gene match: 6. Germline V gene sequence: CDR1 SQVTM, CDR2 ANQGSEA. The DNA for the CDR3 is TGCAGCGTTGAAATACAAACAGGGGGTAACTATGGCTACACCTTC. Protein sequence: CSVEIQTGGNYGYTF.

The rearrangement links TRBV6-1 to TRBJ2-1; D unresolved. V lost 3 bases to trimming and J lost 8 bases, with 14 bases between them. Per germline, CDR1 MNHNS and CDR2 SASEGT. The CDR3 sequence is 14 residues long. The CDR3 spells CASSDSVAGYEQFF. The CDR3 DNA follows: TGTGCCAGCAGTGATTCGGTAGCCGGCTATGAGCAGTTCTTC.

The chain carries TRBV27 and TRBJ1-2; D possibly corresponds to TRBD1 (5 bases). This CDR3 is built from 18 residues. V gave up 5 bases and J gave up 0 bases, with 22 bases separating them. Germline lookup yields CDR1 MNHEY and CDR2 SMNVEV (reference sequence). CDR3 coding DNA: TGTGCCAGCAGTCCCCATCAGGGCCGGGGCAGATCTAACTATGGCTACACCTTC. It codes for CASSPHQGRGRSNYGYTF.

The rearrangement uses TRBV4-2 and TRBJ2-4, with 9 bases matching TRBD2. CDR1 is LGHNA, CDR2 YNFKEQ, per germline. CDR3 length: 16 amino acids. The junction had 2 bases not matched to a gene; V was cut back by 0 bases and J by 2 bases. CDR3 nucleotide sequence: TGTGCCAGCAGCCAAGACCTAGCGGGATCCAAAAACATTCAGTACTTC. Encoded protein: CASSQDLAGSKNIQYF.

This chain connects TRBV28 to TRBJ2-5, with D tentatively TRBD1 (6 bases). The CDR3 runs to 14 residues. The V end was cut by 6 bases, the J end by 6 bases, with 17 bases between. CDR1 is MDHEN and CDR2 is SYDVKM in the germline V gene. The CDR3 region is CASSKGGPQKTQYF. The CDR3 DNA is TGTGCCAGCAGCAAAGGGGGACCGCAGAAGACCCAGTACTTC.

The chain employs TRBV5-6 and TRBJ1-1; no firm D call. CDR3 length equals 18 residues. Trimming cost V 4 bases and J 4 bases, with 26 bases left between them. Germline CDR1 is SGHDT and CDR2 is YYEEEE. CDR3 DNA: TGTGCCAGCAGCGAAGGGTGGGATAGTCCAAAGTACTCCACTGAAGCTTTCTTT. It specifies CASSEGWDSPKYSTEAFF.

This sequence joins TRBV19 and TRBJ2-2, with 14 positions matching TRBD2. Germline trimming cut 1 base from V and 7 bases from J; bases unmatched to any gene: 8. From germline, CDR1 is LNHDA and CDR2 SQIVND (reference sequence). The CDR3 extends over 18 amino acids. CDR3 protein: CASSIGGLAGVRDGELFF. Here the CDR3 DNA reads TGTGCCAGTAGTATAGGGGGACTAGCGGGAGTACGCGACGGGGAGCTGTTTTTT.

The V and J genes are TRBV19 and TRBJ2-5, with D perhaps given as TRBD1 or TRBD2 (6 bases each). CDR1 is LNHDA, CDR2 SQIVND, per germline (reference sequence). Trimming left V 6 bases short and J 5 bases short, with 16 bases between. This CDR3 has 14 amino acids. The CDR3 loop reads CASRSQGSGETQYF. CDR3 in DNA: TGTGCCAGTAGATCGCAGGGGAGCGGGGAGACCCAGTACTTC.

The genes are TRBV14 and TRBJ1-1; D ambiguous. CDR1 is SGHDN, CDR2 FVKESK, per germline. This CDR3 is built from 15 residues. With 4 bases removed from V and 1 base from J, the gap between germline ends came to 13 bases. The CDR3, as DNA: TGTGCCAGCAGCCCTGCCCAAACCAGGAACACTGAAGCTTTCTTT. Translation gives CASSPAQTRNTEAFF.

V is TRBV30 and J is TRBJ2-3; the D gene is possibly TRBD2 (5 bases). Trimming cost V 3 bases and J 10 bases, with 14 bases left between them. The CDR3 covers 12 residues. CDR1 and CDR2 from the germline V gene are GTSNPN and SVGIG (reference sequence). CDR3 nucleotide sequence: TGTGCCTGGAGCCGGGAAAGGGATCCGCAGTATTTT. As protein: CAWSRERDPQYF.

In its sample, this clone was seen once. The V and J genes are TRBV9 and TRBJ1-4; D possibly corresponds to TRBD1 (5 bases). Between the trimmed V and J ends, which lost 2 bases and 11 bases, there was a span of 25 bases. Germline CDR1 SGDLS, CDR2 YYNGEE. The CDR3 has 17 residues. The CDR3 nucleotides read TGTGCCAGCAGCGTTGGGACTCCGACGCAATTAGGAACGAAACTGTTTTTT. Translation: CASSVGTPTQLGTKLFF. Full variable domain (missing parts from reference TRBV9 and TRBJ1-4): DSGVTQTPKHLITATGQRVTLRCSPRSGDLSVYWYQQSLDQGLQFLIQYYNGEERAKGNILERFSAQQFPDLHSELNLSSLELGDSALYFCASSVGTPTQLGTKLFFGSGTQLSVL.

This clone was counted between two and nine times. At one of its ends the junction is not consistent with the germline gene, which may arise from a read error. This chain connects TRBV5-1 to TRBJ1-4; D not resolved. The CDR3 is 16 amino acids. CDR1 and CDR2 from the germline V gene are SGHRS and YFSETQ. The CDR3 sequence: CASSLQTNGPQENLFF. DNA of the CDR3: TGCGCCAGCAGCCTACAGACCAATGGTCCTCAGGAAAACCTGTTTTTT.

V is TRBV5-4 and J is TRBJ2-7; 9 bases match TRBD1. Germline trimming cut 3 bases from V and 2 bases from J; bases unmatched to any gene: 9. The germline CDR1 and CDR2 sequences are SGHNT and YYREEE (reference sequence). The CDR3 loop spans 16 amino acids. The CDR3 reads CASSSAPGQGPYEQYF. As DNA, the CDR3 is TGTGCCAGCAGCTCTGCCCCGGGACAGGGACCCTACGAGCAGTACTTC.

This clone was picked up one time. The chain recombines TRBV7-9 with TRBJ2-1; 12 bases agree with TRBD2. Germline CDR1 reads SEHNR; CDR2 reads FQNEAQ (reference sequence). The CDR3 contains 16 residues. V was clipped by 1 base and J by 8 bases; unmatched bases: 6. The CDR3, as DNA: TGTGCCAGCAGCTTAGGTACTAGCGGGAGGATAGATGAGCAGTTCTTC. Residues: CASSLGTSGRIDEQFF.

This clone has a single count. The V gene is TRBV5-4, the J gene TRBJ2-1, with TRBD2 identical over 7 bases. The CDR3 extends over 17 amino acids. V trimming: 2 bases; J trimming: 0 bases; junction bases outside the gene matches: 8. In germline, CDR1 is SGHNT, CDR2 YYREEE (reference sequence). The CDR3 here is CASSFQSSGDSYNEQFF. Here the CDR3 DNA reads TGTGCCAGCAGCTTTCAGTCTAGCGGCGACTCCTACAATGAGCAGTTCTTC.

The rearrangement links TRBV27 to TRBJ2-7, with unresolved D. The germline V gene has CDR1 MNHEY and CDR2 SMNVEV (reference sequence). Trimming left V 1 base short and J 1 base short, with 8 bases between. The CDR3 spans 14 residues. Here the CDR3 DNA reads TGTGCCAGCAGTTTATATGGGGTTTCCTACGAGCAGTACTTC. It codes for CASSLYGVSYEQYF.

The chain is built from TRBV6-6 and TRBJ2-5; maybe TRBD1 (6 bases). Germline V gene data show CDR1 as MNHNY and CDR2 as SVGAGI (reference sequence). This CDR3 is built from 13 residues. V shed 5 bases and J shed 5 bases, with 12 bases lying between them. CDR3 protein: CASSLRTAETQYF. Here the CDR3 DNA reads TGTGCCAGCAGTCTACGGACAGCGGAGACCCAGTACTTC.

Only a few counts were recorded for this clone. Other DNA sequences from this sample encode an identical CDR3 as well. V and J are TRBV27 and TRBJ2-5; no firm D call. The V gene lost 4 bases and the J gene lost 3 bases, with 3 bases spanning the gap. The CDR3 runs 11 residues. Germline V gene sequence: CDR1 MNHEY, CDR2 SMNVEV (reference sequence). The CDR3 bases are TGTGCCAGCAGTTCCGAAGAGACCCAGTACTTC. This translates into CASSSEETQYF.

The rearrangement links TRBV19 to TRBJ2-7; weak D call: TRBD2 (6 bases). This CDR3 is 12 amino acids long. The germline gives CDR1 LNHDA, CDR2 SQIVND (reference sequence). The V end was cut by 9 bases, the J end by 6 bases, with 15 bases between. In nucleotides, the CDR3 is TGTGCCAGCAGCGGGTACGACGGCGAGCAGTACTTC. Translating gives CASSGYDGEQYF.

This clone was recorded once. This chain joins TRBV28 and TRBJ2-7; 11 bases are a match to TRBD2. The germline gives CDR1 MDHEN, CDR2 SYDVKM. Germline trimming cut 6 bases from V and 5 bases from J; bases unmatched to any gene: 12. CDR3 size: 16 residues. In nucleotides, the CDR3 is TGTGCCAGCAGACATACGCTAGCGGGAGGTCTAGACGAGCAGTACTTC. Protein product: CASRHTLAGGLDEQYF. The full variable domain, completed using reference TRBV28 and TRBJ2-7, is DVKVTQSSRYLVKRTGEKVFLECVQDMDHENMFWYRQDPGLGLRLIYFSYDVKMKEKGDIPEGYSVSREKKERFSLILESASTNQTSMYLCASRHTLAGGLDEQYFGPGTRLTVT.

Only a few counts were recorded for this clone. The same CDR3 arises from other DNA sequences in this sample as well. The gene calls are TRBV11-2 and TRBJ1-2; the match to TRBD1 covers 9 bases. CDR3 length equals 13 residues. CDR1 is SGHAT, CDR2 FQNNGV, per germline. Trimming at V came to 4 bases and at J to 4 bases, leaving 1 base not matched to a gene. This CDR3 is CASSSGQGYGYTF. In DNA, the CDR3 is TGTGCCAGCAGCTCGGGACAGGGCTATGGCTACACCTTC. The variable domain in full, with the rest retrieved from reference TRBV11-2 and TRBJ1-2, is EAGVAQSPRYKIIEKRQSVAFWCNPISGHATLYWYQQILGQGPKLLIQFQNNGVVDDSQLPKDRFSAERLKGVDSTLKIQPAKLEDSAVYLCASSSGQGYGYTFGSGTRLTVV.

V usage is TRBV27 and J usage is TRBJ1-2, with D possibly matching TRBD1 (6 bases). The CDR3 is made up of 15 amino acids. Germline values: CDR1 MNHEY, CDR2 SMNVEV (reference sequence). V was trimmed by 1 base and J by 2 bases, leaving 11 bases between them. CDR3 in amino acids: CASSLLGGGNYGYTF. CDR3 in DNA: TGTGCCAGCAGTTTATTGGGGGGCGGAAACTATGGCTACACCTTC.

This chain uses TRBV30 with TRBJ1-3; D unresolved. V was pared by 5 bases and J by 4 bases, with 12 bases between. Germline-derived CDR1 and CDR2 are GTSNPN and SVGIG (reference sequence). The CDR3 extends over 13 amino acids. DNA for the CDR3: TGTGCCTGGGGGTTAGGGCCCGGAAACACCATATATTTT. Translating gives CAWGLGPGNTIYF.

A remark on this clone: The sample carries other DNA sequences with the same CDR3. V gene TRBV5-6 combines with J gene TRBJ2-5, with D possibly TRBD1 on 6 matching bases. V lost 2 bases to trimming and J lost 5 bases, with 7 bases between them. The germline V gene encodes CDR1 SGHDT and CDR2 YYEEEE. CDR3 length: 12 residues. The CDR3 DNA reads TGTGCCAGCAGCTTCAGGGGTGAGACCCAGTACTTC. This encodes CASSFRGETQYF.

The V and J genes are TRBV5-1 and TRBJ1-4; D gene uncertain. Germline CDR1 and CDR2: SGHRS and YFSETQ. The germline V and J ends were trimmed by 5 bases and 3 bases, with 14 bases remaining between them. The length of the CDR3 is 15 residues. The CDR3 here is CASRAGGGANEKLFF. Here the CDR3 DNA reads TGCGCCAGCAGAGCCGGAGGCGGGGCTAATGAAAAACTGTTTTTT.

This sequence joins TRBV27 and TRBJ2-7; maybe TRBD2 (7 bases). The V gene's germline CDR1 is MNHEY and CDR2 SMNVEV (reference sequence). V was clipped by 6 bases and J by 5 bases, with 20 bases between them. There are 15 residues in the CDR3. The CDR3 bases are TGTGCCAGCAGCGAGGGGGGCGGGAGAAACAACGAGCAGTACTTC. It yields the protein CASSEGGGRNNEQYF.

This sequence joins TRBV5-1 and TRBJ2-3; 13 bases fit TRBD2. Germline CDR1 reads SGHRS; CDR2 reads YFSETQ. The V and J ends lost 4 bases and 3 bases, in that order; junction bases with no gene match: 11. CDR3 length: 18 amino acids. The CDR3 DNA reads as TGCGCCAGCAGCACCGGGACTAGCGGGATTAGGGATACAGATACGCAGTATTTT. Residues: CASSTGTSGIRDTDTQYF.

J is TRBJ2-3 and V is TRBV7-9; TRBD2 agrees at 8 bases. The CDR3 runs 16 residues. From germline, CDR1 is SEHNR and CDR2 FQNEAQ (reference sequence). J gave up 4 bases and V 5 bases, and 11 bases lay outside the gene matches. The CDR3 protein is CASSPQGSGIADTQYF. The CDR3 DNA reads as TGTGCCAGCAGCCCCCAGGGTAGCGGGATTGCAGATACGCAGTATTTT.

The V and J genes are TRBV9 and TRBJ1-4; D call uncertain. Between the trimmed V and J ends, which lost 2 bases and 5 bases, there was a span of 10 bases. Germline V gives CDR1 SGDLS, CDR2 YYNGEE. The CDR3 covers 14 residues. This chain's CDR3 is CASSVGRRNEKLFF. The CDR3 coding sequence is TGTGCCAGCAGCGTCGGAAGAAGGAATGAAAAACTGTTTTTT.

The genes are TRBV28 and TRBJ2-5; a weak D match, TRBD2 (5 bases). Germline CDR1 MDHEN, CDR2 SYDVKM. The CDR3 extends over 14 amino acids. Trimming cost V 7 bases and J 4 bases, with 16 bases left between them. CDR3: CASTPSGSGETQYF. The CDR3 DNA reads as TGTGCCAGCACCCCTTCGGGGTCTGGAGAGACCCAGTACTTC.